Shown below are 2 T cell receptor beta chains from a single sample sequenced in a study of patients and donors after allogeneic stem cell transplantation. MiXCR, run by TCRdb on the RT-PCR reads, gives a single entry per CDR3 protein. The data hold some 880,000 distinct CDR3 sequences, with approximately 18% observed a single time. The sequencing input was blood, either unsorted or a sorted T cell fraction (not recorded which). All receptors derive from a human donor who was either an allogeneic HSCT recipient or a stem cell or donor lymphocyte infusion donor (not recorded which). It is not recorded whose cells these are; they may come from a transplant donor.

This sequence joins TRBV20-1 and TRBJ2-4; 11 bases agree with TRBD2. CDR3 length equals 17 residues. Trimming cost V 3 bases and J 0 bases; bases outside gene matches: 7. The V gene's germline CDR1 is DFQATT and CDR2 SNEGSKA (reference sequence). CDR3 sequence reads: CSARTSGDLLAKNIQYF. CDR3 bases: TGCAGTGCTAGGACTAGCGGGGACCTACTAGCCAAAAACATTCAGTACTTC.

The chain joins TRBV20-1 to TRBJ2-3; TRBD1 agrees at 7 bases. After removal of 5 bases from V and 2 bases from J, the junction contained 10 bases not matched to a gene. CDR1 is DFQATT, CDR2 SNEGSKA, per germline (reference sequence). CDR3 length: 15 residues. CDR3 in DNA: TGCAGTGCTGGAAGGGACAGATTTTACACAGATACGCAGTATTTT. This gives the protein CSAGRDRFYTDTQYF.